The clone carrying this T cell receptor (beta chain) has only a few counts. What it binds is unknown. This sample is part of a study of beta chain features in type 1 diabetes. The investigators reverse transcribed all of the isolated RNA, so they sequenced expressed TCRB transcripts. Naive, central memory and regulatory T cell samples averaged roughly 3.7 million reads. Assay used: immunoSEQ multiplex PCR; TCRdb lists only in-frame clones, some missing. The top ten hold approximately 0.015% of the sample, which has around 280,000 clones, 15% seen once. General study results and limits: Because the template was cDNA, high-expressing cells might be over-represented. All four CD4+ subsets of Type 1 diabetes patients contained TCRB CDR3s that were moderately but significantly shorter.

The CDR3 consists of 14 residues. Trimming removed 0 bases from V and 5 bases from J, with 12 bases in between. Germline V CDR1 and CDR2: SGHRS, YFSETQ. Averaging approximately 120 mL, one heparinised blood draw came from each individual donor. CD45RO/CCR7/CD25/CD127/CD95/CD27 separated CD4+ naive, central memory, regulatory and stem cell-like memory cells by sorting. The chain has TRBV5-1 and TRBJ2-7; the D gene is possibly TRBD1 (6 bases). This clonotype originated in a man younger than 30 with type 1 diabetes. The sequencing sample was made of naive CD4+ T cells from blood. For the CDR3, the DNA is TGCGCCAGCAGCTTGGACAGGGTGTATGACGAGCAGTACTTC. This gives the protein CASSLDRVYDEQYF.